This T cell receptor (beta chain) was sequenced in a study of blood T cells in healthy people across ages. A second about 6 to 12 cycle PCR used barcoded and J-beta primers. TCRdb itself ran the 5' RACE reads through MiXCR, one entry per CDR3 protein. Of approximately 2,000,000 distinct CDR3 sequences in the sample, 35% to 50% were seen once. The CDR3 has 14 residues. Germline CDR1 SGDLS, CDR2 YYNGEE. Trimming took 4 bases from V and 11 from J; bases not matched to a gene: 11. The origin of this receptor is a human donor in good health. The source material was blood. This rearrangement joins TRBV9 to TRBJ2-5; 10 bases match TRBD2. CDR3 nucleotide sequence: TGTGCCAGCAGCCGAAGCGGGGGGGGAAACGGGCAGTACTTC. Protein sequence: CASSRSGGGNGQYF.